The 10 T cell receptor beta chains presented below share a single source sample, sequenced in a study of patients and donors after allogeneic stem cell transplantation. TCRdb independently ran MiXCR on the RT-PCR reads; one entry per CDR3 protein. This sample has fewer than 250,000 distinct CDR3 sequences, with 12% to 15% found just once. Sequencing was performed on blood, either unsorted or a sorted T cell fraction (not recorded which). The receptors were sampled from a human donor who was either an allogeneic HSCT recipient or a stem cell or donor lymphocyte infusion donor (not recorded which). It is not recorded whose cells these are; they may come from a transplant donor.

This clonotype has more than one count but fewer than ten. The rearrangement joins TRBV14 to TRBJ2-3; 11 nucleotides align to TRBD2. The germline V gene has CDR1 SGHDN and CDR2 FVKESK. The CDR3 sequence is 15 residues long. The V gene end was trimmed by 4 bases and the J gene end by 3 bases; junction bases not matched to a gene: 3. Here the CDR3 reads CASSRPSGRTDTQYF. The CDR3 nucleotides are TGTGCCAGCAGCCGTCCTAGCGGGAGGACAGATACGCAGTATTTT.

A few counts support this clonotype. The rearrangement uses TRBV2 and TRBJ2-1, with a tentative D call TRBD1 (5 bases). CDR1 is SNHLY, CDR2 FYNNEI, per germline. The V and J ends lost 8 bases and 0 bases respectively, with 11 bases between them. The CDR3 is made up of 14 amino acids. CDR3 sequence (DNA): TGTGCCAGCCAACAGGACAACTCCTACAATGAGCAGTTCTTC. Its protein product is CASQQDNSYNEQFF.

This clonotype was seen a handful of times. The chain has TRBV4-1 and TRBJ2-7; the D gene is possibly TRBD1 (7 bases). The germline V gene has CDR1 MGHRA and CDR2 YSYEKL. The CDR3 contains 14 residues. V dropped 4 bases and J dropped 3 bases, with 13 bases sitting between them. DNA for the CDR3: TGCGCCAGCAGCCGGGCGGGACAGAGCTACGAGCAGTACTTC. It codes for CASSRAGQSYEQYF.

There are a few counts of this clonotype. The genes are TRBV6-1 and TRBJ1-2; D gene unclear. The V and J ends lost 10 bases and 6 bases respectively, with 18 bases between them. This CDR3 comprises 13 residues. Germline V gene sequence: CDR1 MNHNS, CDR2 SASEGT. DNA of the CDR3: TGTGCCACGAACCGCGGGGTATCTCATGGCTACACCTTC. Translated, it gives CATNRGVSHGYTF.

This clonotype showed up many times. The V and J genes are TRBV29-1 and TRBJ1-1; D is undetermined. CDR1 and CDR2 from the germline V gene are SQVTM and ANQGSEA. The CDR3 totals 16 residues. V gave up 1 base and J gave up 1 base, with 16 bases separating them. The CDR3 sequence is CSVEALIPPGNTEAFF. The DNA of the CDR3 is TGCAGCGTTGAAGCTTTAATACCTCCGGGGAACACTGAAGCTTTCTTT.

This clonotype was seen at least ten times. The chain joins TRBV29-1 to TRBJ1-1, with D perhaps TRBD1 (5 bases). Germline lookup yields CDR1 SQVTM and CDR2 ANQGSEA. V was trimmed by 2 bases and J by 2 bases, leaving 9 bases between them. The CDR3 is made up of 13 amino acids. CDR3: CSVEPGRNTEAFF. The CDR3 coding sequence is TGCAGCGTTGAACCGGGGCGCAACACTGAAGCTTTCTTT.

In this sample, this clonotype turned up many times. The rearrangement uses TRBV24-1 and TRBJ1-2; D is perhaps TRBD1 (5 bases). The V gene's germline CDR1 is KGHDR and CDR2 SFDVKD. The CDR3 sequence is 14 residues long. Trimming took 7 bases from V and 4 from J, leaving 15 bases between them. In DNA form, the CDR3 reads TGTGCCACCAGCGAGCAGGGCTCGGCCTATGGCTACACCTTC. Its protein product is CATSEQGSAYGYTF.

At least ten counts were recorded for this clonotype. The chain employs TRBV30 and TRBJ2-5; a possible D gene is TRBD2 (6 bases). The V end lost 5 bases, the J end lost 3 bases, and 25 bases lay between the germline ends. CDR3 length: 17 amino acids. The V gene's germline CDR1 is GTSNPN and CDR2 SVGIG (reference sequence). The CDR3 loop is CAWGGNWGVGLEETQYF. CDR3 sequence (DNA): TGTGCCTGGGGTGGAAATTGGGGGGTCGGCTTAGAAGAGACCCAGTACTTC.

This clonotype was picked up many times. The CDR3 spells CAIRTGATNEKLFF. CDR3 nucleotides: TGTGCCATCAGAACAGGGGCAACTAATGAAAAACTGTTTTTT. The chain has TRBV10-3 and TRBJ1-4, with 7 nucleotides matching TRBD1. The ends lost 6 bases at V and 0 bases at J; junction bases unmatched: 1. The CDR3 covers 14 residues. Germline CDR1 is ENHRY and CDR2 is SYGVKD.

The chain is built from TRBV7-2 and TRBJ2-7, with 7 bases aligning to TRBD2. After removal of 4 bases from V and 3 bases from J, the junction contained 12 bases not matched to a gene. Per germline, CDR1 SGHTA and CDR2 FQGNSA. The CDR3 totals 16 residues. This CDR3 reads CASSSPWGGGSYEQYF. CDR3 nucleotide sequence: TGTGCCAGCAGCTCCCCCTGGGGGGGGGGAAGCTACGAGCAGTACTTC.